This TCR beta chain was recovered during a study of shared clonotypes between healthy human individuals. Sequencing was performed with immunoSEQ multiplex PCR; in TCRdb, only in-frame clones are kept and a portion is missing. In the table there are around 2.1 million clones, 95% of which are singletons. Worth noting for this clone: Its target is unknown.

The CDR3 extends over 13 amino acids. The V gene's germline CDR1 is SGHVS and CDR2 FNYEAQ. V shed 5 bases, J shed 7 bases, and the junction held 4 bases outside the gene matches. Researchers partitioned CD4+ cells into CD45RA+ naive and CD45RA-negative memory subsets. Study findings and constraints: Estimated clonotype richness was generally higher in naive than memory subsets. Expectations were that clonotype sharing among donors would be affected by sequencing depth.

J is TRBJ1-5 and V is TRBV7-6; TRBD1 matches 8 bases. Sequenced sample: naive CD4+ T cells sorted from blood. Indicated subset: CD45RA+ positively selected. This receptor was obtained from a man younger than 35 in good health. CDR3 residues: CASSKDRGQPQHF. In DNA, the CDR3 is TGTGCCAGCAGCAAAGACAGGGGCCAGCCCCAGCATTTT.